This T cell receptor beta chain was sequenced in a study of shared clonotypes between healthy human individuals (dated by TCRdb to 2020 to 2022). Study-level background: A couple of women and a few men aged 18 to 49 years were included in the cohort. For each donor, CD4 naive and CD4 memory were each given three plates, CD8 naive was given two plates, and CD8 memory was given one plate. Per donor, leukapheresis produced somewhere between about 0.9 and 9.5 billion PBMCs. Different laboratories and diverse techniques were used to prepare libraries and sequence TCR repertoires, to increase sequencing depth and limit assay-specific biases. Blood TCR repertoires of roughly 5 healthy adults were deeply sequenced to estimate repertoire size and the extent of clonotype sharing between individuals.

The donors were healthy, HIV-negative adults with no recently reported acute infections or vaccinations. Every donor was a Caucasian adult residing in Nashville, Tennessee, USA. Magnetic negative selection was used to enrich CD4+ T cells, after which naive cells were positively selected on CD45RA and the negative fraction became the memory subset. Blood was obtained by leukapheresis, after which PBMCs were separated by Ficoll-Histopaque density gradient centrifugation and cryopreserved in liquid nitrogen vapor phase. Purity and quantity of every magnetically sorted T cell population were checked by analytical flow cytometry. Genomic DNA was isolated from every sorted fraction and measured by UV absorbance on a Nanodrop 2000c. What the study reported, not specific to this receptor: Around 5% of naive CD4, 3.5% of naive CD8, roughly 2.4% of memory CD4, and approximately 0.39% of memory CD8 clonotypes were shared across several donors. Larger estimated clonotype richness was generally found for naive subsets than for memory subsets. Because the study included only a small number of donors, the genetic and exposure-history diversity represented was limited. Sampling was restricted to blood, and TCR repertoires in tissue are likely to differ from TCR repertoires in blood. Pairwise subsampling led to the expectation that sequencing depth would affect the degree of clonotype sharing among donors. Incomplete sequencing was indicated by rarefaction of sorted-subset datasets, despite the large sequencing depth. Compared with non-shared clonotypes, clonotypes shared by all four sorted-subset donors had higher generation probabilities.

To note about this clone: Its antigen is unknown. The record has no base qualities; no much larger clone is one base away.

The CDR3 runs 15 residues from the cysteine to the phenylalanine. This entry keeps only the CDR3 DNA: 45 bases, framed from base 1. Compared with germline, V lacks 1 base and J lacks 6 bases; bases without a gene match: 8. Looking up the germline V gene yields CDR1 SGHDT and CDR2 YYEEEE. Using the deep immunoSEQ assay, TCR CDR3 regions were amplified from genomic DNA by multiplex PCR. Genomic DNA extracted from each cell subset was distributed evenly over all wells of several immunoSEQ 96-well plates, and each plate served as one replicate. For sorted subsets, 200 to 250 ng genomic DNA, equal to 30,000 or so T cell genomes, was loaded into each replicate PCR. Purified libraries were quantified with a Qubit 3.0 fluorometer, sized on a Bioanalyzer 2100, and re-quantified with the KAPA Library Quantification kit. A separate single-read 150-cycle Illumina NextSeq 550 flow cell was used to sequence each immunoSEQ 96-well plate. Concerning the study's data processing: Because the immunoSEQ output included only junctional sequences and no quality scores, the filtering could not be the same as the filtering used for full-length reads. Sequences were annotated with PyIR, a Python wrapper for IgBLAST v1.9, and V/J genes and CDR3 were assigned using IMGT germline references. Reads with weak V/J assignments (E-value above 1e-6), missing CDR3, stop codons, out-of-frame junctions, or ambiguous translated residues were removed. V3J clonotypes were defined as sequences sharing an identical inferred V gene, J gene, and CDR3 amino acid sequence. To compute the percentage overlap between repertoires, the number of shared unique clonotypes was divided by the size of the smaller repertoire. Three approaches were used to assess repertoire richness: RTK rarefaction, the Chao1 estimator, and Recon v2.1 estimates of unobserved clonotypes. For all TCRbeta clonotypes obtained by the gDNA method from four donors, generation probabilities were computed with OLGA. TCRdb provides this immuneACCESS table in a form limited to in-frame rearrangements. Some clones are lacking; in checked studies, under half of them reflect an unresolved V gene, and why the rest are absent is not known. Clone size and the V and J calls come from that table; the DNA yielded D and trimming. The table for this sample lists approximately 980,000 clones; 76% of them were counted only once. Of the sample, over 1.3% is held by the ten largest clones.

Recombination linked TRBV5-6 to TRBJ2-7, and 9 bases in between align with TRBD2. This TCR derives from a man aged 18 to 35 in good health. Material for sequencing was memory CD4+ T cells sorted from blood. In light of the paper, this sample's cell subset or site label describes: CD45RA-negative fraction. The sequenced DNA: TGTGCCAGCAGCTTGAGTAGGCTAGCGGGAAGCGAGCAGTACTTC. It translates to CASSLSRLAGSEQYF.